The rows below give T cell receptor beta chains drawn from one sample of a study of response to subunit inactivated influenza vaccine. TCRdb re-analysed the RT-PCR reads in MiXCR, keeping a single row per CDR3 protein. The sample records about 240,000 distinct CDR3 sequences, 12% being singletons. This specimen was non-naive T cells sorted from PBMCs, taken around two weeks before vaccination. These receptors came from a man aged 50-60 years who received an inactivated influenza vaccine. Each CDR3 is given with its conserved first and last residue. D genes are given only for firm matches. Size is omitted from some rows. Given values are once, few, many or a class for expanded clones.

CDR3: CASSGRRQETQYF
DNA: TGTGCCAGCAGTGGGCGGCGCCAAGAGACCCAGTACTTC
J: TRBJ2-5
D: NA
V: TRBV2
size: many

CDR3: CASSLMPSGTDTQYF
DNA: TGTGCCAGCAGCTTAATGCCTAGCGGGACAGATACGCAGTATTTT
J: TRBJ2-3
D: TRBD2
V: TRBV11-2
size: few

CDR3: CATVAGSADTQYF
DNA: TGTGCCACCGTAGCGGGATCGGCAGATACGCAGTATTTT
J: TRBJ2-3
D: TRBD2
V: TRBV10-3
size: few

CDR3: CSVEVLLAGGLVTDTQYF
DNA: TGCAGCGTTGAAGTCTTACTAGCGGGGGGGCTTGTCACAGATACGCAGTATTTT
J: TRBJ2-3
D: TRBD2
V: TRBV29-1
size: many

CDR3: CASSQTGGQETQYF
DNA: TGTGCCAGCTCACAAACAGGGGGCCAAGAGACCCAGTACTTC
J: TRBJ2-5
D: TRBD1
V: TRBV18
size: few

CDR3: CASSPGIAKSYNEQFF
DNA: TGTGCCAGCAGTCCCGGGATAGCCAAGTCCTACAATGAGCAGTTCTTC
J: TRBJ2-1
D: NA
V: TRBV28
size: many

CDR3: CASRRGDRGTYEQYF
DNA: TGTGCCAGCAGGAGGGGGGACAGGGGTACCTACGAGCAGTACTTC
J: TRBJ2-7
D: TRBD1
V: TRBV12-3/TRBV12-4
size: many

CDR3: CASRPVETVEQFF
DNA: TGTGCCAGCAGACCCGTCGAGACGGTTGAGCAGTTCTTC
J: TRBJ2-1
D: NA
V: TRBV14
size: many

CDR3: CASSQERVGQPQHF
DNA: TGCGCCAGCAGCCAAGAAAGGGTGGGTCAGCCCCAGCATTTT
J: TRBJ1-5
D: NA
V: TRBV4-3
size: few

CDR3: CASSLAHNRGHEKLFF
DNA: TGTGCCAGCAGCTTAGCGCATAACAGGGGGCATGAAAAACTGTTTTTT
J: TRBJ1-4
D: TRBD1
V: TRBV7-2
size: NA

CDR3: CSALVQGHFF
DNA: TGCAGTGCTTTAGTACAGGGGCACTTCTTT
J: TRBJ1-1
D: TRBD1
V: TRBV20-1
size: few

CDR3: CSARAFRARSYEQYF
DNA: TGCAGTGCTAGAGCCTTTCGGGCTCGCTCCTACGAGCAGTACTTC
J: TRBJ2-7
D: NA
V: TRBV20-1
size: many

CDR3: CASSFSGGPTAADTQYF
DNA: TGTGCCAGCAGCTTTAGCGGGGGCCCCACCGCTGCAGATACGCAGTATTTT
J: TRBJ2-3
D: TRBD2
V: TRBV7-9
size: few

CDR3: CSASLAGGVYEQYF
DNA: TGCAGTGCTAGCCTAGCGGGGGGCGTCTACGAGCAGTACTTC
J: TRBJ2-7
D: TRBD2
V: TRBV20-1
size: many

CDR3: CASSSQGVSETQYF
DNA: TGTGCCAGCAGCTCCCAGGGGGTGTCAGAGACCCAGTACTTC
J: TRBJ2-5
D: TRBD1
V: TRBV7-2
size: few

CDR3: CASSIYQRKDYEQYF
DNA: TGTGCCAGTAGTATATACCAGCGGAAAGACTACGAGCAGTACTTC
J: TRBJ2-7
D: NA
V: TRBV19
size: few

CDR3: CASSQGSTEAFF
DNA: TGTGCCAGCAGCCAGGGTAGTACTGAAGCTTTCTTT
J: TRBJ1-1
D: NA
V: TRBV3-1
size: few

CDR3: CASQGTGKIGGYTF
DNA: TGTGCCAGCCAAGGGACAGGGAAAATAGGCGGCTACACCTTC
J: TRBJ1-2
D: TRBD1
V: TRBV7-2
size: NA

CDR3: CAIRQGTLYGEASF
DNA: TGTGCCATCAGACAGGGGACCCTCTACGGTGAAGCTTCCTTT
J: TRBJ1-1
D: TRBD1
V: TRBV10-3
size: NA

CDR3: CSAREYRGNTEAFF
DNA: TGCAGTGCTAGAGAGTATCGAGGGAACACTGAAGCTTTCTTT
J: TRBJ1-1
D: NA
V: TRBV20-1
size: few

CDR3: CASSSSARVESPLHF
DNA: TGTGCCAGCAGTTCCTCCGCCAGGGTGGAATCACCCCTCCACTTT
J: TRBJ1-6
D: NA
V: TRBV6-5
size: many

CDR3: CASSDRDRGRAFF
DNA: TGCGCCAGCAGCGACCGGGACAGGGGGCGTGCTTTCTTT
J: TRBJ1-1
D: TRBD1
V: TRBV5-1
size: many

CDR3: CASSLVGGTSSFYEQYF
DNA: TGTGCCAGCAGCTTAGTAGGAGGGACTAGCAGTTTCTACGAGCAGTACTTC
J: TRBJ2-7
D: TRBD2
V: TRBV7-2
size: many

CDR3: CASSQDYTSFGYTF
DNA: TGCGCCAGCAGCCAGGATTACACTTCCTTTGGCTACACCTTC
J: TRBJ1-2
D: NA
V: TRBV4-3
size: many

CDR3: CASLQGRDSGNTIYF
DNA: TGTGCCAGCCTACAAGGGCGGGACTCTGGAAACACCATATATTTT
J: TRBJ1-3
D: NA
V: TRBV7-8
size: NA

CDR3: CSAPRIGGGLEQYF
DNA: TGCAGTGCACCCCGGATAGGCGGGGGATTGGAGCAGTACTTC
J: TRBJ2-7
D: TRBD2
V: TRBV20-1
size: few

CDR3: CASRTQGSSYNEQFF
DNA: TGTGCCAGCAGGACCCAGGGGTCCTCCTACAATGAGCAGTTCTTC
J: TRBJ2-1
D: NA
V: TRBV12-3/TRBV12-4
size: many

CDR3: CASSRVQGRTLTF
DNA: TGTGCCAGCAGCCGAGTACAGGGGAGGACTCTGACTTTC
J: TRBJ2-6
D: NA
V: TRBV28
size: NA

CDR3: CASSQAAEAFF
DNA: TGTGCCAGCAGCCAAGCCGCTGAAGCTTTCTTT
J: TRBJ1-1
D: NA
V: TRBV3-1
size: NA

CDR3: CASRAVSGQYSNQPQHF
DNA: TGTGCCAGCAGGGCTGTTTCGGGACAGTATAGCAATCAGCCCCAGCATTTT
J: TRBJ1-5
D: TRBD1
V: TRBV6-1
size: few

CDR3: CSSSVSGLNEQFF
DNA: TGTTCCAGCAGCGTTAGCGGGCTGAATGAGCAGTTCTTC
J: TRBJ2-1
D: TRBD2
V: TRBV6-2/TRBV6-3
size: once

CDR3: CASSLARNEQYF
DNA: TGTGCCAGCAGCTTAGCGAGGAACGAGCAGTACTTC
J: TRBJ2-7
D: NA
V: TRBV7-2
size: few

CDR3: CASSRDMGAVLTYEQYF
DNA: TGTGCCAGCAGCCGCGACATGGGGGCAGTTCTTACCTACGAGCAGTACTTC
J: TRBJ2-7
D: NA
V: TRBV3-1
size: many

CDR3: CASSWGQGVGTDTQYF
DNA: TGTGCCAGCTCGTGGGGACAGGGTGTGGGCACAGATACGCAGTATTTT
J: TRBJ2-3
D: TRBD1
V: TRBV11-2
size: few

CDR3: CAWSTPRHGGYEQYF
DNA: TGTGCCTGGAGTACGCCCCGACACGGTGGCTACGAGCAGTACTTC
J: TRBJ2-7
D: NA
V: TRBV30
size: NA

CDR3: CASSSNQGPYGYTF
DNA: TGTGCCAGCAGCTCAAACCAGGGTCCCTATGGCTACACCTTC
J: TRBJ1-2
D: NA
V: TRBV11-2
size: few

CDR3: CASSYGGTMNTEAFF
DNA: TGTGCCAGCAGTTACGGAGGGACTATGAACACTGAAGCTTTCTTT
J: TRBJ1-1
D: NA
V: TRBV6-5
size: few

CDR3: CASSRSGTSVGGELFF
DNA: TGTGCCAGCAGCCGGTCCGGGACTAGCGTGGGCGGGGAGCTGTTTTTT
J: TRBJ2-2
D: TRBD2
V: TRBV28
size: many

CDR3: CASSAQGGVSYNSPLHF
DNA: TGTGCCAGCAGTGCCCAAGGGGGGGTATCCTATAATTCACCCCTCCACTTT
J: TRBJ1-6
D: NA
V: TRBV25-1
size: few

CDR3: CASSEDTWSRETQYF
DNA: TGTGCCAGCAGTGAGGACACGTGGTCTAGAGAGACCCAGTACTTC
J: TRBJ2-5
D: NA
V: TRBV2
size: few